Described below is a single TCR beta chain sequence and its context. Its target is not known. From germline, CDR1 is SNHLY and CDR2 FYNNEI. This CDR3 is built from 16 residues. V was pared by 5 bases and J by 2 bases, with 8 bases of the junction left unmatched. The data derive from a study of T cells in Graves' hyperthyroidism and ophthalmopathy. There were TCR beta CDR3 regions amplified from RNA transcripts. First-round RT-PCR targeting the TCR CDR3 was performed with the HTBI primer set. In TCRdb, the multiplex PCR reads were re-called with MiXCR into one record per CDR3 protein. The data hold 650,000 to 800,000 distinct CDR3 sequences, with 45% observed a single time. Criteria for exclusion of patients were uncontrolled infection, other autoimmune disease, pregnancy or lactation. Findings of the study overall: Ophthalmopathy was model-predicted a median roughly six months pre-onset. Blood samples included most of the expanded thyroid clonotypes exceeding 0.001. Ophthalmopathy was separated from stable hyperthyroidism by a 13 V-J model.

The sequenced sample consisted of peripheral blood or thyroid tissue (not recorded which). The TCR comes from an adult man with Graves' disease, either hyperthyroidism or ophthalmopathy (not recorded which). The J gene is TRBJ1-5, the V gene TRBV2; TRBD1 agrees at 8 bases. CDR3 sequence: CASSSSRGLGNQPQHF. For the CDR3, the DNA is TGTGCCAGCAGTTCCTCCAGGGGGCTCGGCAATCAGCCCCAGCATTTT. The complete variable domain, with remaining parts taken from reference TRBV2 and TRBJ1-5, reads EPEVTQTPSHQVTQMGQEVILRCVPISNHLYFYWYRQILGQKVEFLVSFYNNEISEKSEIFDDQFSVERPDGSNFTLKIRSTKLEDSAMYFCASSSSRGLGNQPQHFGDGTRLSIL.